These T cell receptor beta chains were read from a single sample in a study of OX40 agonist ivuxolimab in advanced cancers. Only in-frame clones appear in the TCRdb table, and some are missing; sequencing was by immunoSEQ multiplex PCR. The sample has over 100,000 clones, about nine tenths seen once; the top ten hold roughly 0.99%. The sequencing here drew on CD4+ or CD8+ T cells sorted from blood, taken in a trial of the OX40 agonist ivuxolimab. These receptors were taken from an adult with an advanced solid tumor such as melanoma, head and neck, liver or kidney cancer. The CDR3 runs from the conserved cysteine through the conserved F or W. D genes are given only for firm matches. Clone size appears in some rows only: once, few, many, or a class for an expanded clone.

>TRBJ2-6|TRBV28|-|-
TGTGCCTCTAAACGGGGGTTCTCTGGGGCCAACGTCCTGACTTTC
CASKRGFSGANVLTF
>TRBJ1-5|TRBV27|-|-
TGTGCCAGCAGTTCCTTCGGGCAGTATAGCAATCAGCCCCAGCATTTT
CASSSFGQYSNQPQHF
>TRBJ2-4|TRBV28|TRBD2|-
TGTGCCAGCAGTTTATCCCAAGTATGGGCGGGGGGCAAAAACATTCAGTACTTC
CASSLSQVWAGGKNIQYF
>TRBJ1-5|TRBV7-3|TRBD1|-
TGTGCCAGCAGCCCAGGGGGGGGCAATCAGCCCCAGCATTTT
CASSPGGGNQPQHF
>TRBJ2-7|TRBV21-1|-|-
TGTGCCAGCGGCCCGTTGTTGGACAGGGCTGCCTACGAGCAGTACTTC
CASGPLLDRAAYEQYF
>TRBJ2-5|TRBV2|-|-
TGTGCCAGCAGCGAGGACAGCAAAGAGACCCAGTACTTC
CASSEDSKETQYF
>TRBJ1-5|TRBV6-5|-|-
TGTGCCAGCAGTTACGGGGGGGCCGGCGGTCAGCCCCAGCATTTT
CASSYGGAGGQPQHF
>TRBJ2-2|TRBV5-1|-|-
TGCGCCAGCAGCCTAGCAGGTAGCCCCACGGTTTCCGGGGAGCTGTTTTTT
CASSLAGSPTVSGELFF
>TRBJ2-2|TRBV5-1|TRBD2|-
TGCGCCAGCAGCTTCCTTATGCTAGCGGTGGGGACCGGGGAGCTGTTTTTT
CASSFLMLAVGTGELFF
>TRBJ2-2|TRBV7-6|-|-
TGTGCCAGCAGCTTAACCCCTCCTTCGAACACCGGGGAGCTGTTTTTT
CASSLTPPSNTGELFF
>TRBJ2-1|TRBV4-2|TRBD2|-
TGTGCCAGCAGCCAAGACGGGACTAGCGGTAGAAATGAGCAGTTCTTC
CASSQDGTSGRNEQFF
>TRBJ2-7|TRBV10-3|-|once
TGTGCCATCGGGTCCCCGAATGGGGACGAGCAGTACTTC
CAIGSPNGDEQYF
>TRBJ1-2|TRBV28|-|-
TGTGCCAGCAACCCCAGCCGAGTTGGCTACACCTTC
CASNPSRVGYTF
>TRBJ2-1|TRBV27|TRBD2|-
TGTGCCAGCAGTCCCTTTAGCGGGATTTCCTACAATGAGCAGTTCTTC
CASSPFSGISYNEQFF
>TRBJ1-4|TRBV5-1|TRBD1|-
TGCGCCAGCAGCTTGACAGGGGGCTCAGAGGAAAAACTGTTTTTT
CASSLTGGSEEKLFF
>TRBJ1-1|TRBV10-1|-|-
TGCGCCAGCATCAGCTACACTGAAGCTTTCTTT
CASISYTEAFF
>TRBJ2-5|TRBV13|-|-
TGTGCCAGCAGCTTAGGACAGGGAAAAGAGACCCAGTACTTC
CASSLGQGKETQYF
>TRBJ2-5|TRBV7-7|-|-
TGTGCTAGCAGCTTAAACGGAGTGGGGGTACAAGAGACCCAGTACTTC
CASSLNGVGVQETQYF
>TRBJ2-7|TRBV7-2|-|-
TGTGCCAGCAGACCTGGGACTTACTCCTACGAGCAGTACTTC
CASRPGTYSYEQYF
>TRBJ1-1|TRBV27|-|-
TGTGCCAGCGCTGAGAACACTGAAGCTTTCTTT
CASAENTEAFF
>TRBJ2-4|TRBV28|-|-
TGTGCCAGCCTTTATAATAGGGGAACCAAAAACATTCAGTACTTC
CASLYNRGTKNIQYF
>TRBJ2-1|TRBV28|TRBD2|-
TGTGCCAGCAGTTCCCGGACTAGCGTCTACAATGAGCAGTTCTTC
CASSSRTSVYNEQFF
>TRBJ1-5|TRBV2|-|-
TGTGCCAGCAGTGCAGATGAACGGACAAGGGGTCAGCCCCAGCATTTT
CASSADERTRGQPQHF
>TRBJ2-3|TRBV9|TRBD2|-
TGTGCCAGCAGCGTAGTAGCGGGCCTCACAGATACGCAGTATTTT
CASSVVAGLTDTQYF
>TRBJ2-3|TRBV28|-|-
TGTGCCAGCAGTTCTAGGACACGCACAGATACGCAGTATTTT
CASSSRTRTDTQYF
>TRBJ1-3|TRBV5-4|-|-
TGTGCCAGCAGCCGAACACTTGGGGGGGCTGGAAACACCATATATTTT
CASSRTLGGAGNTIYF
>TRBJ2-7|TRBV19|TRBD1|-
TGTGCCAGTAGTATAAGTTCGTGGACAGGAACCTACGAGCAGTACTTC
CASSISSWTGTYEQYF
>TRBJ2-7|TRBV28|TRBD1|-
TGTGCCAGCAGTTCCTCCGGGGTACAGGGGGCCGAGCAGTACTTC
CASSSSGVQGAEQYF
>TRBJ2-1|TRBV2|-|-
TGTGCCAGCAGTGAATCAGGACTCCCCCGCAACAATGAGCAGTTCTTC
CASSESGLPRNNEQFF
>TRBJ2-2|TRBV9|-|-
TGTGCCAGCAGCGTGACCCGGACCGGGGAGCTGTTTTTT
CASSVTRTGELFF
>TRBJ1-1|TRBV2|TRBD1|-
TGTGCCAGCACGGACAGGAGGAACACTGAAGCTTTCTTT
CASTDRRNTEAFF
>TRBJ2-7|TRBV4-2|TRBD2|-
TGTGCCAGCAGCCAAGATGGGGCTAGCGGGAAGGTGTACGAGCAGTACTTC
CASSQDGASGKVYEQYF
>TRBJ2-3|TRBV5-8|-|once
TGTGCCAGCGGCCCCGGTGGGGCAGATACGCAGTATTTT
CASGPGGADTQYF
>TRBJ2-7|TRBV5-1|TRBD1|-
TGCGCCAGCAGCTTGGGGGGACAGACCTACGAGCAGTACTTC
CASSLGGQTYEQYF
>TRBJ1-1|TRBV30|TRBD1|once
TGTGCCTGGAGTGTAGGACAGGTGAACACTGAAGCTTTCTTT
CAWSVGQVNTEAFF
>TRBJ2-7|TRBV5-1|-|-
TGCGCCAGCAGCTTGGACAAACCTTACGAGCAGTACTTC
CASSLDKPYEQYF
>TRBJ1-2|TRBV5-4|TRBD1|-
TGTGCCAGCAGCCCAGGACAGGGGTACTATGGCTACACCTTC
CASSPGQGYYGYTF
>TRBJ1-1|TRBV28|TRBD1|-
TGTGCCAGCAGGTCCATGACAGGGAGGCCTGAAGCTTTCTTT
CASRSMTGRPEAFF
>TRBJ2-5|TRBV10-2|-|-
TGCGCCAGCAGTGACTCGAGGTGGGCCCCCATGGAGACCCAGTACTTC
CASSDSRWAPMETQYF
>TRBJ1-5|TRBV5-4|-|-
TGTGCCAGCAGCCCCGGCCTAGTCAATCAGCCCCAGCATTTT
CASSPGLVNQPQHF
>TRBJ2-3|TRBV11-3|-|-
TGTGCCAGCAGCTTAGGGACCGCAGATACGCAGTATTTT
CASSLGTADTQYF
>TRBJ1-1|TRBV6-5|TRBD1|-
TGTGCCAGCAGTTACTCAAGACAGGGGACGAACACTGAAGCTTTCTTT
CASSYSRQGTNTEAFF
>TRBJ1-6|TRBV9|-|-
TGTGCCAGCAGCGTAGGAGTGAGCCAAAATTCACCCCTCCACTTT
CASSVGVSQNSPLHF
>TRBJ1-5|TRBV30|-|-
TGTGCCTGGACAGAAAATAGCAATCAGCCCCAGCATTTT
CAWTENSNQPQHF
>TRBJ1-2|TRBV6-1|-|-
TGTGCCAGCAGTGACGACTACTATGGCTACACCTTC
CASSDDYYGYTF
>TRBJ1-1|TRBV6-1|-|-
TGTGCCAGCAGTGTAAGTGGTTTGTTTAACATGAACACTGAAGCTTTCTTT
CASSVSGLFNMNTEAFF
>TRBJ1-4|TRBV5-4|-|once
TGTGCCAGCAGCCCGACAGGCGTTTCAACTAATGAAAAACTGTTTTTT
CASSPTGVSTNEKLFF